This TCR beta chain was identified in a study of cytomegalovirus exposure and HLA in healthy donors. Across the whole study: Falling in the Caucasian-associated ancestry cluster were 80% to 90% of some 400 genotyped donors. Broader study findings: Sequencing had likely introduced a cluster of highly shared sequence variants as an artifact.

Germline V gene data show CDR1 as SGHDT and CDR2 as YYEEEE. V lost 5 bases, J lost 2 bases, and 9 bases stayed unmatched. This CDR3 is 16 amino acids long. PCR employed 60 Vbeta and 13 Jbeta primers. The method was immunoSEQ multiplex PCR; TCRdb's version includes in-frame clones alone and lacks a portion of them. The repertoire holds over 150,000 clones, with approximately 77% as singletons. This clone was counted only a few times. Its matching antigen is unknown. The J gene is TRBJ1-1, the V gene TRBV5-6; TRBD1 matches at 10 bases. The receptor was derived from a male donor in good health and CMV-seropositive. Sequencing was done on a sample of PBMCs. CDR3 DNA: TGTGCCAGCAGTTCACCGGGACAGGGGTTAAACACTGAAGCTTTCTTT. The encoded protein is CASSSPGQGLNTEAFF. The variable domain in full, completed from reference TRBV5-6 and TRBJ1-1, reads DAGVTQSPTHLIKTRGQQVTLRCSPKSGHDTVSWYQQALGQGPQFIFQYYEEEERQRGNFPDRFSGHQFPNYSSELNVNALLLGDSALYLCASSSPGQGLNTEAFFGQGTRLTVV.